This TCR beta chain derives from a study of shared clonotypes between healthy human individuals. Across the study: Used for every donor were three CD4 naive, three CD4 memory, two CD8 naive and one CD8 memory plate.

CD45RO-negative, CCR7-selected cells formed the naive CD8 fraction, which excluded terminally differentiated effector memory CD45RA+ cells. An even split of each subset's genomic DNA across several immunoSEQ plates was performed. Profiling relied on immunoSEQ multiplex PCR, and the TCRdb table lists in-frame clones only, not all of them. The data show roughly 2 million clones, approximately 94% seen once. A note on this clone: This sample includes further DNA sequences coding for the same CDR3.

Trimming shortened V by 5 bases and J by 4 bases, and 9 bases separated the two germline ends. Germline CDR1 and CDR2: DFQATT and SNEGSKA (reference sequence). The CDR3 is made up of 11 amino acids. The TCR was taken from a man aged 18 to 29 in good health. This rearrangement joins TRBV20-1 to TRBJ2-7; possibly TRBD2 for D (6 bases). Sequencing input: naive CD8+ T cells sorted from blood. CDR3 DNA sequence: TGCAGTGCTCGGGACTTTTACGAGCAGTACTTC. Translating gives CSARDFYEQYF.